What follows are 16 T cell receptor beta chains derived from one specimen sequenced in a study of cytomegalovirus exposure and HLA in healthy donors (dated by TCRdb to about 2017). The library was produced with the immunoSEQ multiplex PCR assay. A mixture of 60 forward primers for TCR Vbeta segments and 13 reverse primers for TCR Jbeta segments was used in the multiplex PCR. The immuneACCESS repertoire file appears here via TCRdb, limited to in-frame rearrangements. These files lack a portion of the clones; in checked studies, under half of the deficit traces to unresolved V genes, and the cause of the others is not known. Recorded for this sample are 150,000 or so clones; approximately 80% of them occurred a single time. The ten largest clones take up approximately 14% of the sample. Sequenced sample: PBMCs. These receptors all come from a woman aged 40 to 49 in good health and CMV-seronegative.

This clone was seen more than once but under ten times. This chain connects TRBV28 to TRBJ2-7; a possible D gene is TRBD2 (6 bases). CDR3 size: 15 residues. CDR1 and CDR2 from the germline V gene are MDHEN and SYDVKM. V was clipped by 5 bases and J by 2 bases, with 16 bases between them. This CDR3 is CASSSSGEATYEQYF. The CDR3, as DNA: TGTGCCAGCAGTAGTTCGGGGGAGGCAACCTACGAGCAGTACTTC.

The rearrangement uses TRBV2 and TRBJ1-2, with D unresolved. The CDR3 length is 11 residues. V shed 7 bases and J shed 8 bases, with 11 bases lying between them. Germline assignment: CDR1 SNHLY and CDR2 FYNNEI. For the CDR3, the DNA is TGTGCCAGCAAGACCCTCGGGGGCTACACCTTC. It encodes CASKTLGGYTF.

V is TRBV5-1 and J is TRBJ2-7, with D possibly TRBD1 on 6 matching bases. V lost 0 bases and J 4 bases, leaving 11 bases between the germline ends. The germline gives CDR1 SGHRS, CDR2 YFSETQ. This CDR3 spans 14 amino acids. CDR3 residues: CASSLDRAGYEQYF. The DNA for the CDR3 is TGCGCCAGCAGCTTGGACAGGGCCGGATACGAGCAGTACTTC.

The chain is built from TRBV5-5 and TRBJ1-1; D is possibly TRBD1 (5 bases). Germline V CDR1 and CDR2: SGHKS, YYEKEE (reference sequence). The CDR3 is 13 amino acids. The germline V and J ends were trimmed by 0 bases and 7 bases, with 10 bases remaining between them. This chain's CDR3 is CASSLEGRGEAFF. In DNA form, the CDR3 reads TGTGCCAGCAGCTTGGAGGGAAGGGGTGAAGCTTTCTTT. The variable domain in full, with the rest retrieved from reference TRBV5-5 and TRBJ1-1, is DAGVTQSPTHLIKTRGQQVTLRCSPISGHKSVSWYQQVLGQGPQFIFQYYEKEERGRGNFPDRFSARQFPNYSSELNVNALLLGDSALYLCASSLEGRGEAFFGQGTRLTVV.

The CDR3 DNA reads TGTGCCAGCAGCCTAACCACAGGGACCTACGAGCAGTACTTC. Translated, it gives CASSLTTGTYEQYF. The chain links TRBV9 to TRBJ2-7; D is possibly TRBD1 (6 bases). Trimming pared 4 bases from V and 2 bases from J, leaving 13 bases between. This CDR3 comprises 14 residues. Germline V CDR1 and CDR2: SGDLS, YYNGEE.

Points on this clone: This likely came from a read error, as a far larger clone is one base away. Other DNA variants within this sample encode the same CDR3. The chain uses TRBV5-1 and TRBJ2-7, with D maybe TRBD2 (5 bases). The CDR3 length is 13 residues. Trimming took off 4 bases at V and 3 bases at J, with 11 bases between the two ends. The V gene's germline CDR1 is SGHRS and CDR2 YFSETQ. The CDR3 loop is CASSPSRGYEQYF. CDR3 nucleotide sequence: TGCGCCAGCAGCCCGAGCCGGGGCTACGAGCAGTACTTC.

V usage is TRBV4-3 and J usage is TRBJ2-1; no clear D. Germline V gene data show CDR1 as LGHNA and CDR2 as YSLEER. V was cut by 0 bases and J by 0 bases, with 9 bases left in between. The CDR3 covers 16 residues. CDR3 in amino acids: CASSQEGGGSYNEQFF. The CDR3, as DNA: TGCGCCAGCAGCCAAGAAGGCGGCGGCTCCTACAATGAGCAGTTCTTC.

The rearrangement links TRBV7-3 to TRBJ2-5; 7 bases line up with TRBD1. Germline V gene data show CDR1 as SGHTA and CDR2 as FQGTGA. J gave up 4 bases and V 2 bases, and 7 bases lay outside the gene matches. This CDR3 contains 15 residues. The CDR3 region is CASSLGADRVETQYF. DNA for the CDR3: TGTGCCAGCAGCTTAGGCGCAGACAGGGTAGAGACCCAGTACTTC. Drawing the rest from reference TRBV7-3 and TRBJ2-5, the complete variable domain is GAGVSQTPSNKVTEKGKYVELRCDPISGHTALYWYRQSLGQGPEFLIYFQGTGAADDSGLPNDRFFAVRPEGSVSTLKIQRTERGDSAVYLCASSLGADRVETQYFGPGTRLLVL.

The chain couples TRBV6-5 to TRBJ2-7, with 9 bases matching TRBD2. CDR3 length: 13 amino acids. J gave up 4 bases and V 8 bases, and 6 bases lay outside the gene matches. Germline V CDR1 and CDR2: MNHEY, SVGAGI. CDR3 DNA: TGTGCCAGCGGAAGCGGGGGGACATACGAGCAGTACTTC. Translation: CASGSGGTYEQYF.

This clone has only one observation. The chain uses TRBV19 and TRBJ2-1; possibly TRBD1 for D (6 bases). The V gene's germline CDR1 is LNHDA and CDR2 SQIVND (reference sequence). This CDR3 region has 16 residues. The germline V and J ends were trimmed by 5 bases and 1 base, with 15 bases remaining between them. DNA for the CDR3: TGTGCCAGTAGTGCCACGCCGGGACATTCCTACAATGAGCAGTTCTTC. Its translation is CASSATPGHSYNEQFF.

This clone has only one observation. The V call is TRBV29-1, the J call TRBJ2-1; 8 bases agree with TRBD1. The CDR3 covers 16 residues. Germline CDR1 SQVTM, CDR2 ANQGSEA. Trimming cost V 7 bases and J 6 bases; bases outside gene matches: 17. The CDR3 DNA reads TGCAGCGCCAACGTCCGGGCAGGGGGCCCCCTCAATGAGCAGTTCTTC. Translation gives CSANVRAGGPLNEQFF.

This rearrangement joins TRBV10-3 to TRBJ2-1, with a possible D match to TRBD1 (5 bases). Germline CDR1 ENHRY, CDR2 SYGVKD. The CDR3 runs 14 residues. The ends were cut back, 6 bases at V and 0 bases at J, with 9 bases in the middle. DNA for the CDR3: TGTGCCATCAGGGCAAGGGGCTCCTACAATGAGCAGTTCTTC. It yields the protein CAIRARGSYNEQFF.

Comment on this clone: The sample contains more than one DNA sequence encoding this CDR3. J is TRBJ2-7 and V is TRBV28; D unclear. The germline V and J ends were trimmed by 6 bases and 6 bases, with 9 bases remaining between them. From germline, CDR1 is MDHEN and CDR2 SYDVKM. This CDR3 is 11 amino acids long. The CDR3 here is CASSFPGEQYF. The CDR3 DNA follows: TGTGCCAGCAGCTTCCCGGGCGAGCAGTACTTC.

This clone was seen just once. The chain uses TRBV7-2 and TRBJ2-1; TRBD1 is a possible D gene (6 bases). The V end lost 2 bases, the J end lost 4 bases, and 12 bases lay between the germline ends. The CDR3 runs 15 residues. In germline, CDR1 is SGHTA, CDR2 FQGNSA. CDR3 sequence (DNA): TGTGCCAGCAGCTTACAGGGACAACTTTACAATGAGCAGTTCTTC. Translated: CASSLQGQLYNEQFF. Full variable domain (remainder filled in from reference TRBV7-2 and TRBJ2-1): GAGVSQSPSNKVTEKGKDVELRCDPISGHTALYWYRQSLGQGLEFLIYFQGNSAPDKSGLPSDRFSAERTGGSVSTLTIQRTQQEDSAVYLCASSLQGQLYNEQFFGPGTRLTVL.

The chain recombines TRBV19 with TRBJ1-4; 10 bases fit TRBD1. The CDR3 has 17 amino acids. Germline trimming cut 5 bases from V and 0 bases from J; bases unmatched to any gene: 6. CDR1 and CDR2 (germline): LNHDA, SQIVND (reference sequence). The CDR3 region has the DNA TGTGCCAGTAGTCCGGGGGACAGGGGAACAACTAATGAAAAACTGTTTTTT. Translation: CASSPGDRGTTNEKLFF.

The chain uses TRBV18 and TRBJ1-1; tentatively, D is TRBD1 (5 bases). V dropped 3 bases and J dropped 0 bases, with 11 bases sitting between them. Germline-derived CDR1 and CDR2 are KGHSH and LQKENI. The CDR3 is 15 residues long. CDR3: CASSPLMDMNTEAFF. The DNA for the CDR3 is TGTGCCAGCTCACCCCTCATGGACATGAACACTGAAGCTTTCTTT.